This is a list of T cell receptor beta chains from one sample in a study of CD8 T cells in Susac syndrome. TCRdb reanalysed the immunoSEQ multiplex PCR reads using MiXCR and keeps one entry per CDR3 protein. Of some 95,000 distinct CDR3 sequences detected, 85% to 95% appear once; the ten largest clones hold around 0.31%. What was sequenced was CD8+ T cells from PBMCs. Receptors originate from a human donor in good health. CDR3s include the opening cysteine and the closing phenylalanine or tryptophan. The order of the fields is D gene, V gene, J gene, CDR3 DNA, CDR3 protein. A D gene is named only where the DNA matches it firmly.

d_call: TRBD1
v_call: TRBV6-5
j_call: TRBJ2-7
cdr3_nt: TGTGCCAGCAGTCTCTGGGGGACAGGGGTCGACGAGCAGTACTTC
cdr3_aa: CASSLWGTGVDEQYF

d_call: TRBD2
v_call: TRBV12-3/TRBV12-4
j_call: TRBJ2-7
cdr3_nt: TGTGCCAGCAGTCCGGGACTAGCGGGGTACGAGCAGTACTTC
cdr3_aa: CASSPGLAGYEQYF

d_call: NA
v_call: TRBV6-5
j_call: TRBJ2-7
cdr3_nt: TGTGCCAGCAGATCGGGACCTAGCTTCTACGAGCAGTACTTC
cdr3_aa: CASRSGPSFYEQYF

d_call: NA
v_call: TRBV6-6
j_call: TRBJ2-5
cdr3_nt: TGTGCCAGCAGTTACTTAACAGGCCAAGAGACCCAGTACTTC
cdr3_aa: CASSYLTGQETQYF

d_call: NA
v_call: TRBV3-1
j_call: TRBJ2-3
cdr3_nt: TGTGCCAGCAGCCAAGCCCCAGATACGCAGTATTTT
cdr3_aa: CASSQAPDTQYF

d_call: NA
v_call: TRBV20-1
j_call: TRBJ2-5
cdr3_nt: TGCAGTGCTAGATCCCGGGACACCCTGGAGGAGACCCAGTACTTC
cdr3_aa: CSARSRDTLEETQYF

d_call: TRBD1
v_call: TRBV4-2
j_call: TRBJ2-1
cdr3_nt: TGTGCCAGCAGCCAAATTACGGGACAGGGTCACAATGAGCAGTTCTTC
cdr3_aa: CASSQITGQGHNEQFF

d_call: NA
v_call: TRBV20-1
j_call: TRBJ2-2
cdr3_nt: TGCAGTGCTAGAGGAATAGGGAGATACACCGGGGAGCTGTTTTTT
cdr3_aa: CSARGIGRYTGELFF

d_call: NA
v_call: TRBV7-8
j_call: TRBJ2-5
cdr3_nt: TGTGCCAGCAGCGAGGCGAAGGGGCAAGAGACCCAGTACTTC
cdr3_aa: CASSEAKGQETQYF

d_call: NA
v_call: TRBV4-1
j_call: TRBJ2-3
cdr3_nt: TGCGCCAGCAGCCCGGGATTCACAGATACGCAGTATTTT
cdr3_aa: CASSPGFTDTQYF